Sequencing of this TCR beta chain was carried out in a study of blood T cell repertoires in COVID-19. Across the study: Acute-phase and convalescent COVID-19 samples originated in the United States, Italy and Spain.

CDR1 is LNHNV and CDR2 is YYDKDF in the germline V gene (reference sequence). The CDR3 is 15 amino acids. Trimming removed 7 bases from V and 6 bases from J; junction bases left unmatched: 13. Using immunoSEQ multiplex PCR, the repertoire was profiled, and TCRdb retains in-frame clones only, with some absent. The data hold a few hundred thousand clones, with roughly 86% observed a single time. The clonotype comes from a woman aged 50 to 60 with acute or convalescent COVID-19. The specimen was peripheral blood. The chain couples TRBV15 to TRBJ1-2; 8 nucleotides match TRBD1. DNA of the CDR3: TGTGCCACCACCTCGACAGGGGTGATCGGCGATGGCTACACCTTC. Translation gives CATTSTGVIGDGYTF.